The 9 T cell receptor beta chains below come from one sample, sequenced in a study of cytomegalovirus exposure and HLA in healthy donors. Both 60 Vbeta primers and 13 Jbeta primers went into the PCR. Method: immunoSEQ multiplex PCR; TCRdb's copy keeps in-frame clones and lacks some. Here the sample spans about 88,000 clones, approximately 80% being singletons. Sequences were obtained from PBMCs. These receptor sequences come from a man aged 30-40 years in good health and CMV-seronegative.

The V call is TRBV28, the J call TRBJ1-4; D is ambiguous. The CDR3 covers 13 residues. Germline loops: CDR1 MDHEN, CDR2 SYDVKM. V was clipped by 4 bases and J by 7 bases, with 10 bases between them. CDR3 in DNA: TGTGCCAGCAGTTCAGGAGGTGGTGAAAAACTGTTTTTT. This gives the protein CASSSGGGEKLFF. The variable domain in full, with the rest retrieved from reference TRBV28 and TRBJ1-4, is DVKVTQSSRYLVKRTGEKVFLECVQDMDHENMFWYRQDPGLGLRLIYFSYDVKMKEKGDIPEGYSVSREKKERFSLILESASTNQTSMYLCASSSGGGEKLFFGSGTQLSVL.

The V gene is TRBV6-1, the J gene TRBJ2-5, with a weak D call TRBD1 (7 bases). The J call may be faulty, since TRBJ2-7 better matches the DNA end. CDR1 is MNHNS and CDR2 is SASEGT in the germline V gene. The CDR3 has 14 amino acids. The CDR3 nucleotides are TGTGCCAGCAGTGACAGGGGGGATTTCTACGAGCAGTACTTC. Amino acids: CASSDRGDFYEQYF.

This rearrangement joins TRBV5-1 to TRBJ1-1, with 7 positions matching TRBD1. This CDR3 comprises 16 residues. V lost 4 bases, J lost 5 bases, and 14 bases stayed unmatched. Germline V gives CDR1 SGHRS, CDR2 YFSETQ. The CDR3: CASSPSGGPLRTEAFF. The CDR3 DNA is TGCGCCAGCAGCCCGTCAGGGGGGCCTCTCCGAACTGAAGCTTTCTTT.

This chain joins TRBV10-1 and TRBJ1-2; 9 bases are shared with TRBD1. This CDR3 region has 15 residues. With V trimmed by 6 bases and J by 4 bases, 9 bases remained unmatched. In germline, CDR1 is WNHNN, CDR2 SYGVQD (reference sequence). The CDR3 spells CASREGQGLFYGYTF. CDR3 DNA: TGCGCCAGCAGGGAGGGACAGGGCCTCTTCTATGGCTACACCTTC.

This clone was seen only a few times. The V gene is TRBV11-1, the J gene TRBJ2-3; D might be TRBD1 (5 bases). V was cut by 6 bases and J by 6 bases, with 16 bases left in between. The CDR3 consists of 14 residues. The germline V gene encodes CDR1 SGHAT and CDR2 FQDESV (reference sequence). CDR3 protein: CASSEWGNRDTQYF. The CDR3 nucleotides read TGTGCCAGCAGTGAGTGGGGAAACAGGGATACGCAGTATTTT.

The J gene is TRBJ1-1, the V gene TRBV29-1; D is unresolved. Trimming took 7 bases from V and 6 from J, leaving 12 bases between them. The CDR3 consists of 11 residues. Germline CDR1 and CDR2: SQVTM and ANQGSEA. CDR3 in amino acids: CSAGPGAEAFF. CDR3 nucleotide sequence: TGCAGCGCCGGACCCGGGGCTGAAGCTTTCTTT.

The gene calls are TRBV7-2 and TRBJ2-1; 10 bases align to TRBD1. The V segment lost 5 bases and the J segment 9 bases; nucleotides outside the gene matches: 10. CDR3 length equals 15 residues. Germline V gene sequence: CDR1 SGHTA, CDR2 FQGNSA. In DNA form, the CDR3 reads TGTGCCAGCAGCCTAGACAGGGGGCGCCCTGGTGAGCAGTTCTTC. Its protein product is CASSLDRGRPGEQFF. Full variable domain (outside the CDR3, taken from reference TRBV7-2 and TRBJ2-1): GAGVSQSPSNKVTEKGKDVELRCDPISGHTALYWYRQSLGQGLEFLIYFQGNSAPDKSGLPSDRFSAERTGGSVSTLTIQRTQQEDSAVYLCASSLDRGRPGEQFFGPGTRLTVL.

This chain uses TRBV28 with TRBJ1-2, with 7 bases lining up with TRBD1. The junction had 10 bases not matched to a gene; V was cut back by 5 bases and J by 4 bases. Germline lookup yields CDR1 MDHEN and CDR2 SYDVKM. The CDR3 contains 15 residues. The DNA of the CDR3 is TGTGCCAGCAGTCCCCCAGGGGGGCCCCTCTATGGCTACACCTTC. It codes for CASSPPGGPLYGYTF.

The gene calls are TRBV7-3 and TRBJ1-1, with D perhaps matching TRBD1 (5 bases). This CDR3 spans 16 amino acids. CDR1 SGHTA and CDR2 FQGTGA come from the germline V gene. The V end lost 4 bases, the J end lost 2 bases, and 17 bases lay between the germline ends. As DNA, the CDR3 is TGTGCCAGCAGCTCCGTAGGAGGGGAGCTTAACACTGAAGCTTTCTTT. Translation: CASSSVGGELNTEAFF.